The rows below give T cell receptor beta chains drawn from one sample of a study of shared clonotypes between healthy human individuals. Clones were read by immunoSEQ multiplex PCR, and TCRdb kept only the in-frame ones, dropping some. The data contain about 1.1 million clones, around 82% of them singletons. Sequenced: memory CD4+ T cells from PBMCs. The receptor source for this set is a man between 18 and 35 years old in good health. Some clones in this sample may be carry-over from other donors' samples. The CDR3 runs from the conserved cysteine through the conserved F or W. A D gene is named only where the DNA matches it firmly. Size values are once, few and many counts, or a class for expanded clones, and some rows have none.

d_call,v_call,clone_size,j_call,cdr3_aa,cdr3_nt
TRBD1,TRBV5-1,NA,TRBJ1-1,CASSLDRATEAFF,TGCGCCAGCAGCCTGGACAGGGCCACTGAAGCTTTCTTT
NA,TRBV6-5,NA,TRBJ2-1,CASSERRSDNEQFF,TGTGCCAGCAGTGAGAGACGGTCTGACAATGAGCAGTTCTTC
NA,TRBV20-1,NA,TRBJ1-1,CSAYSVTEAFF,TGCAGTGCTTACTCGGTCACTGAAGCTTTCTTT
NA,TRBV27,NA,TRBJ2-7,CASSFSGNLSPYEQYF,TGTGCCAGCAGTTTCTCGGGCAACTTGTCCCCCTACGAGCAGTACTTC
TRBD1,TRBV29-1,few,TRBJ1-1,CSQRTGIGTEAFF,TGCAGCCAACGGACAGGGATAGGGACTGAAGCTTTCTTT
TRBD1,TRBV19,NA,TRBJ2-3,CASSMRQGADTQYF,TGTGCCAGTAGTATGCGACAGGGCGCAGATACGCAGTATTTT
NA,TRBV27,NA,TRBJ1-5,CASSSRGQTNNQPQHF,TGTGCCAGCAGTTCCCGAGGGCAGACGAACAATCAGCCCCAGCATTTT
NA,TRBV28,once,TRBJ1-2,CASTLEGGGSYTF,TGTGCCAGCACCTTAGAGGGGGGCGGGAGCTACACCTTC
TRBD1,TRBV6-1,NA,TRBJ1-1,CASSDTGGRTEAFF,TGTGCCAGCAGTGACACAGGGGGTAGAACTGAAGCTTTCTTT
NA,TRBV18,NA,TRBJ1-4,CASSSAREKLFF,TGTGCCAGCTCATCTGCCCGGGAAAAACTGTTTTTT
TRBD1,TRBV19,NA,TRBJ1-4,CASSPPTGASEKLFF,TGTGCCAGTAGCCCTCCGACAGGGGCGAGCGAAAAACTGTTTTTT
NA,TRBV6-4,NA,TRBJ2-7,CASTFPFDRLSYEQYF,TGTGCCAGCACCTTTCCATTTGACAGGCTTTCCTACGAGCAGTACTTC
NA,TRBV5-6,NA,TRBJ1-2,CASSLSYESYGYTF,TGTGCCAGCAGCCTCAGTTACGAGTCCTATGGCTACACCTTC
NA,TRBV7-6,NA,TRBJ2-3,CASSSGGFTDTQYF,TGTGCCAGCAGCTCCGGGGGATTCACAGATACGCAGTATTTT
NA,TRBV6-1,NA,TRBJ2-2,CASSAGARIGELFF,TGTGCCAGCAGTGCGGGGGCAAGGATCGGGGAGCTGTTTTTT